This T cell receptor (beta chain) was recovered during a study of shared clonotypes between healthy human individuals. The wider study: Donors had three CD4 naive, three CD4 memory, two CD8 naive and one CD8 memory plate apiece.

Running of the assay took place at deep level. A 200 ng quantity of DNA, around 30,000 T cell genomes, went into the sorted-subset replicate PCRs. Using immunoSEQ multiplex PCR, the repertoire was profiled, and TCRdb retains in-frame clones only, with some absent. The repertoire has about 700,000 clones, around 67% of them found once; the top ten carry around 1.6%. The CDR3 consists of 13 residues. The germline gives CDR1 KGHSH, CDR2 LQKENI. V was cut by 6 bases and J by 7 bases, with 15 bases left in between. Researchers partitioned CD4+ cells into CD45RA+ naive and CD45RA-negative memory subsets. The sample consisted of memory CD4+ T cells sorted from blood. Subset denoted: CD45RA-negative fraction. The V call is TRBV18, the J call TRBJ2-5; unclear D gene. This TCR came from a young woman in good health. CDR3 sequence reads: CASSPNPAGTQYF. The DNA of the CDR3 is TGTGCCAGCTCTCCTAACCCCGCAGGGACCCAGTACTTC.